The subject of this entry is one TCR beta chain. Its antigen remains unidentified. Amplification used 60 Vbeta primers and 13 Jbeta primers. Profiling relied on immunoSEQ multiplex PCR, and the TCRdb table lists in-frame clones only, not all of them. The table has 160,000 or so clones, roughly four fifths seen once. This entry is derived from a study of cytomegalovirus exposure and HLA in healthy donors. Overall study context: In a previous analysis, 117 million unique TCR beta sequences were found from 150 million to 200 million T cells. Out of 398 genotyped donors, about 76% belonged to the Caucasian-associated ancestry cluster.

Broader study findings: The study carried out a later analysis of TCR beta sequences. It associated around 17,000 of them with specific HLA alleles at a false discovery rate of 0.05.

Between the trimmed V and J ends, which lost 3 bases and 3 bases, there was a span of 11 bases. The germline CDR1 and CDR2 sequences are SQVTM and ANQGSEA. There are 13 residues in the CDR3. V is TRBV29-1 and J is TRBJ2-5; perhaps TRBD1 as D (6 bases). Material for sequencing was PBMCs. The sequence derives from a woman in her forties or fifties in good health and CMV-seronegative. In nucleotides, the CDR3 is TGCAGCGTTGATTCGCCAGGGGAAGAGACCCAGTACTTC. Residues: CSVDSPGEETQYF.